This entry is about one T cell receptor beta chain. Its antigen is unknown. Germline trimming cut 5 bases from V and 8 bases from J; bases unmatched to any gene: 11. Germline CDR1 MNHEY, CDR2 SMNVEV (reference sequence). The CDR3 consists of 16 residues. This table comes from immunoSEQ multiplex PCR, and its TCRdb copy is limited to in-frame clones, with some not included. The sample lists roughly 680,000 clones; roughly 72% were seen once. This record belongs to a study of shared clonotypes between healthy human individuals. The study, taken as a whole, reports: Compared with clonotypes that all four donors shared, non-shared clonotypes had lower generation probabilities.

Material: memory CD4+ T cells sorted from blood. The subset: CD45RA-negative fraction. The V call is TRBV27, the J call TRBJ1-4, with 10 bases lining up with TRBD1. This sequence originates from a woman in her thirties in good health. CDR3 DNA: TGTGCCAGCAGTCCCGTCGGGACAGGGGCCCGGGAAAAACTGTTTTTT. It yields the protein CASSPVGTGAREKLFF.